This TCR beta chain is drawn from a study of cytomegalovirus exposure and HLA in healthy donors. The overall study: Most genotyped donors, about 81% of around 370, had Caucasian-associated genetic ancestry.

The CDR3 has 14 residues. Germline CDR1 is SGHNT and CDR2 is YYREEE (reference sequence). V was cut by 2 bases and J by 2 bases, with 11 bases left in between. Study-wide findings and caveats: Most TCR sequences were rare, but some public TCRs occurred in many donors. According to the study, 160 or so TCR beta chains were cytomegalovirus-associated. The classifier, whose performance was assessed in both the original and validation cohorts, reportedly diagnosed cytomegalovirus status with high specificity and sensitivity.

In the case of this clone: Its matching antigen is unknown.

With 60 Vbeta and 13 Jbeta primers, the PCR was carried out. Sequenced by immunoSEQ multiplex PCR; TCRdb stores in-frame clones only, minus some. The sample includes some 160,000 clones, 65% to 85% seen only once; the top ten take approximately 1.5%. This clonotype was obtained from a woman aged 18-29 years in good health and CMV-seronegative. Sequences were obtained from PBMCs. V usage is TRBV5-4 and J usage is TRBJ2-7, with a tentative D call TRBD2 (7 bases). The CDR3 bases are TGTGCCAGCAGCTTAAGGGGGGGAACCTACGAGCAGTACTTC. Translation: CASSLRGGTYEQYF.